This T cell receptor (beta chain) was sequenced for a study of blood T cell repertoires in COVID-19. The wider study: The United States, Italy and Spain were the sources of the acute and convalescent COVID-19 samples.

Measured with immunoSEQ multiplex PCR; TCRdb has only the in-frame clones, and not every one. The table lists some 120,000 clones, around 85% of them singletons. Trimming cost V 2 bases and J 3 bases; bases outside gene matches: 15. The germline V gene has CDR1 MNHGY and CDR2 SVAAGI. This CDR3 is built from 19 residues. The clonotype originates from a woman aged 80 or over with COVID-19, enrolled during active disease. The chain joins TRBV6-9 to TRBJ2-7; 11 nucleotides align to TRBD2. The sample comprised peripheral blood. The CDR3 loop reads CASSYLRTSGYGPDYEQYF. CDR3 sequence (DNA): TGTGCCAGCAGTTATCTCCGGACTAGCGGGTATGGCCCCGACTACGAGCAGTACTTC.